The TCR beta chain under discussion was sequenced for a study of blood T cell repertoires in COVID-19. Study overall: PBMCs, B-cell-depleted T cells, or T cells were the source of the cDNA or gDNA that made up the material.

This clone was seen only once. Produced via immunoSEQ multiplex PCR; TCRdb's table is partial and in-frame only. Of 300,000 to 400,000 clones listed, around 88% are singletons. Germline assignment: CDR1 SGHVS and CDR2 FNYEAQ. V was pared by 6 bases and J by 4 bases, with 16 bases between. The CDR3 is made up of 15 amino acids. The source material was peripheral blood. The sequence derives from a woman aged 30 to 39 with COVID-19, enrolled during active disease. The chain carries TRBV7-6 and TRBJ1-3; D is ambiguous. CDR3 DNA: TGTGCCAGCAGTGACACGTCGCTGAGCGGAAACACCATATATTTT. Translation: CASSDTSLSGNTIYF.